This entry lists 23 T cell receptor beta chains sequenced from one sample in a study of memory CD4+ T cells and cytomegalovirus serostatus. Libraries were prepared by immunoSEQ multiplex PCR; TCRdb keeps only in-frame clonotypes and omits some of them. The sample lists fewer than 50,000 clones; 65% to 80% were seen once. Single viable CD3+CD4+CD8-CD45RO+ cells were sorted as the memory CD4+ T cells. Sequencing input: memory CD4+ T cells from blood. The receptors come from an adult in good health and CMV-seropositive.

The genes are TRBV4-2 and TRBJ2-2, with D perhaps matching TRBD1 (5 bases). V was trimmed by 1 base and J by 2 bases, leaving 11 bases between them. The length of the CDR3 is 16 residues. Germline V gene data show CDR1 as LGHNA and CDR2 as YNFKEQ. The CDR3 loop reads CASSQGQRINTGELFF. CDR3 sequence (DNA): TGTGCCAGCAGCCAAGGACAGAGGATAAACACCGGGGAGCTGTTTTTT.

The chain couples TRBV4-3 to TRBJ1-1; D perhaps matches TRBD1 (6 bases). V lost 4 bases and J lost 1, with 13 bases in between. The CDR3 extends over 15 amino acids. Germline CDR1 reads LGHNA; CDR2 reads YSLEER. CDR3: CASSLLGDKNTEAFF. The DNA for the CDR3 is TGCGCCAGCAGCCTACTCGGGGACAAGAACACTGAAGCTTTCTTT.

The chain recombines TRBV11-2 with TRBJ1-3; D is uncertain. V dropped 3 bases and J dropped 4 bases, with 1 base sitting between them. The CDR3 runs to 11 residues. Germline CDR1 reads SGHAT; CDR2 reads FQNNGV. The CDR3 bases are TGTGCCAGCAGCTTCGGAAACACCATATATTTT. Translating it yields CASSFGNTIYF. The full variable domain, its missing parts supplied by reference TRBV11-2 and TRBJ1-3, is EAGVAQSPRYKIIEKRQSVAFWCNPISGHATLYWYQQILGQGPKLLIQFQNNGVVDDSQLPKDRFSAERLKGVDSTLKIQPAKLEDSAVYLCASSFGNTIYFGEGSWLTVV.

This clone was detected a few times. V usage is TRBV5-1 and J usage is TRBJ1-1; 9 bases agree with TRBD1. The CDR3 loop spans 15 amino acids. Unmatched junction bases numbered 5, after V lost 4 bases and J lost 1 base. The germline gives CDR1 SGHRS, CDR2 YFSETQ. CDR3 DNA: TGCGCCAGCAGCATCGGGACAGGGAGGAACACTGAAGCTTTCTTT. As protein: CASSIGTGRNTEAFF.

The chain combines TRBV19 with TRBJ1-1; D gene ambiguous. V lost 0 bases, J lost 2 bases, and 10 bases lay in between. Germline V gene data show CDR1 as LNHDA and CDR2 as SQIVND (reference sequence). The CDR3 loop spans 15 amino acids. CDR3 DNA sequence: TGTGCCAGTAGTATAGATGGCAGGAGAAACACTGAAGCTTTCTTT. The encoded protein is CASSIDGRRNTEAFF. Using reference TRBV19 and TRBJ1-1 for the parts outside the CDR3, the full variable domain is DGGITQSPKYLFRKEGQNVTLSCEQNLNHDAMYWYRQDPGQGLRLIYYSQIVNDFQKGDIAEGYSVSREKKESFPLTVTSAQKNPTAFYLCASSIDGRRNTEAFFGQGTRLTVV.

The chain combines TRBV18 with TRBJ1-5; D not resolved. The ends were cut back, 3 bases at V and 0 bases at J, with 6 bases in the middle. CDR1 and CDR2 from the germline V gene are KGHSH and LQKENI. The CDR3 covers 14 residues. The CDR3 bases are TGTGCCAGCTCACCGGCGGATAGCAATCAGCCCCAGCATTTT. Its translation: CASSPADSNQPQHF.

The genes are TRBV19 and TRBJ2-7; 9 bases line up with TRBD1. V was clipped by 6 bases and J by 4 bases; unmatched bases: 1. CDR3 length equals 12 residues. The germline gives CDR1 LNHDA, CDR2 SQIVND (reference sequence). The CDR3 nucleotides read TGTGCCAGTAGCGACAGGGGGTACGAGCAGTACTTC. It encodes CASSDRGYEQYF.

This sequence joins TRBV4-3 and TRBJ1-5; D remains unclear. Trimming stripped 1 base from V and 5 bases from J, with 12 bases between. CDR1 is LGHNA, CDR2 YSLEER, per germline. CDR3 length equals 15 residues. This CDR3 is CASSQVLEGHQPQHF. DNA for the CDR3: TGCGCCAGCAGCCAAGTGCTAGAAGGGCATCAGCCCCAGCATTTT.

The V gene is TRBV19, the J gene TRBJ2-7; 9 bases map to TRBD1. V shed 4 bases and J 2 bases; nucleotides not matched to a gene: 15. The germline CDR1 and CDR2 sequences are LNHDA and SQIVND (reference sequence). CDR3 length: 18 residues. CDR3 sequence (DNA): TGTGCCAGTAGTACCGGGACAGGGCTAAACCGCGCGACCTACGAGCAGTACTTC. Its translation: CASSTGTGLNRATYEQYF.

V usage is TRBV5-1 and J usage is TRBJ1-6, with D possibly being TRBD1 (5 bases). CDR3 size: 16 residues. The V and J ends lost 4 bases and 9 bases respectively, with 20 bases between them. Germline V lookup: CDR1 SGHRS, CDR2 YFSETQ. Written as DNA, the CDR3 is TGCGCCAGCAGCCCCCGGGGGTTCTCATCGGGTTCACCCCTCCACTTT. Its translation: CASSPRGFSSGSPLHF.

This clone has only a few counts. The chain combines TRBV13 with TRBJ2-6; 10 bases agree with TRBD1. The V gene end was trimmed by 4 bases and the J gene end by 0 bases; junction bases not matched to a gene: 3. Germline CDR1 PRHDT, CDR2 FYEKMQ (reference sequence). CDR3 length: 17 amino acids. CDR3 nucleotides: TGTGCCAGCAGCTCGGGACAGGGGTTCTCTGGGGCCAACGTCCTGACTTTC. Its translation is CASSSGQGFSGANVLTF.

This chain uses TRBV4-1 with TRBJ1-1, with 10 positions matching TRBD1. The junction had 8 bases not matched to a gene; V was cut back by 0 bases and J by 7 bases. CDR1 and CDR2 (germline): MGHRA, YSYEKL. The CDR3 runs to 16 residues. This CDR3 reads CASSQEGTGVSGEAFF. CDR3 bases: TGCGCCAGCAGCCAAGAGGGGACAGGGGTCTCGGGTGAAGCTTTCTTT.

For the CDR3, the DNA is TGTGCCACCAGCAGAGAACAGGTTGGAAACACCATATATTTT. It specifies CATSREQVGNTIYF. The rearrangement joins TRBV15 to TRBJ1-3; weak D call: TRBD1 (5 bases). Looked up from germline, CDR1 is LNHNV and CDR2 is YYDKDF (reference sequence). The CDR3 loop spans 14 amino acids. V was cut by 0 bases and J by 3 bases, with 6 bases left in between.

V is TRBV28 and J is TRBJ2-1; the D gene is possibly TRBD1 (6 bases). The V end lost 5 bases, the J end lost 0 bases, and 20 bases lay between the germline ends. The CDR3 runs 18 residues. Germline lookup yields CDR1 MDHEN and CDR2 SYDVKM. The CDR3: CASSTTLPGVSSYNEQFF. CDR3 DNA sequence: TGTGCCAGCAGTACTACCCTCCCAGGGGTTAGCTCCTACAATGAGCAGTTCTTC.

This clone was counted a single time. The V gene is TRBV7-9, the J gene TRBJ1-6; 9 bases align to TRBD1. CDR3 length: 14 amino acids. CDR1 is SEHNR, CDR2 FQNEAQ, per germline (reference sequence). J gave up 5 bases and V 8 bases, and 4 bases lay outside the gene matches. Written as DNA, the CDR3 is TGTGCCAGCGACCGGGACAGGGATAATTCACCCCTCCACTTT. Protein product: CASDRDRDNSPLHF.

This rearrangement joins TRBV6-1 to TRBJ1-1, with a possible D match to TRBD1 (5 bases). Per germline, CDR1 MNHNS and CDR2 SASEGT. The CDR3 consists of 14 residues. V dropped 6 bases and J dropped 4 bases, with 15 bases sitting between them. Here the CDR3 DNA reads TGTGCCAGCAGACCTCAGGGTGGTGGCACTGAAGCTTTCTTT. Its translation is CASRPQGGGTEAFF.

The chain links TRBV7-2 to TRBJ2-1, with 10 positions matching TRBD2. The CDR3 is 14 residues long. V was clipped by 1 base and J by 7 bases; unmatched bases: 1. Germline CDR1 and CDR2: SGHTA and FQGNSA. This CDR3 is CASSLERGGNEQFF. The CDR3 region has the DNA TGTGCCAGCAGCTTAGAGCGGGGGGGGAATGAGCAGTTCTTC.

This rearrangement joins TRBV7-8 to TRBJ1-4; TRBD1 might be the D (6 bases). V dropped 5 bases and J dropped 7 bases, with 14 bases sitting between them. There are 14 residues in the CDR3. CDR1 is SGHVS, CDR2 FQNEAQ, per germline. CDR3: CASSHRERSEKLFF. As DNA, the CDR3 is TGTGCCAGCAGCCACAGGGAGAGGAGTGAAAAACTGTTTTTT. The whole variable domain, filled in from reference TRBV7-8 and TRBJ1-4, reads GAGVSQSPRYKVAKRGQDVALRCDPISGHVSLFWYQQALGQGPEFLTYFQNEAQLDKSGLPSDRFFAERPEGSVSTLKIQRTQQEDSAVYLCASSHRERSEKLFFGSGTQLSVL.

The V and J genes are TRBV10-3 and TRBJ2-1, with D uncertain. The CDR3 spans 13 residues. Trimming stripped 3 bases from V and 4 bases from J, with 7 bases between. CDR1 and CDR2 (germline): ENHRY, SYGVKD. The DNA of the CDR3 is TGTGCCATCAGTGATTATGCATACAATGAGCAGTTCTTC. The encoded protein is CAISDYAYNEQFF.

The V gene is TRBV7-8, the J gene TRBJ2-1, with TRBD1 matching over 9 bases. Germline-derived CDR1 and CDR2 are SGHVS and FQNEAQ. This CDR3 has 13 residues. V trimming: 8 bases; J trimming: 6 bases; junction bases outside the gene matches: 5. CDR3 sequence reads: CASGTGRLNEQFF. CDR3 DNA: TGTGCCAGCGGGACAGGGAGGCTCAATGAGCAGTTCTTC.

The genes are TRBV11-1 and TRBJ2-7; D is ambiguous. Germline V CDR1 and CDR2: SGHAT, FQDESV (reference sequence). Trimming removed 4 bases from V and 6 bases from J, with 13 bases in between. The CDR3 spans 13 residues. The CDR3, as DNA: TGTGCCAGCAGCTCGCACGGTTTGAGCGAGCAGTACTTC. It encodes CASSSHGLSEQYF.

The J gene is TRBJ2-3, the V gene TRBV7-2; 10 bases align to TRBD2. The CDR3 has 14 amino acids. The J segment lost 4 bases and the V segment lost 6 bases, leaving 4 bases of the junction unmatched. CDR1 and CDR2 (germline): SGHTA, FQGNSA. The CDR3 DNA reads as TGTGCCAGCAGGGAGCGGGGGGGGTCAGATACGCAGTATTTT. Its protein product is CASRERGGSDTQYF.

The chain recombines TRBV7-2 with TRBJ2-2; maybe TRBD2 (5 bases). Germline V lookup: CDR1 SGHTA, CDR2 FQGNSA. Trimming cost V 5 bases and J 3 bases, with 13 bases left between them. CDR3 length: 15 amino acids. CDR3 in amino acids: CASSPARVHTGELFF. The CDR3 nucleotides are TGTGCCAGCAGCCCGGCGAGGGTTCACACCGGGGAGCTGTTTTTT.